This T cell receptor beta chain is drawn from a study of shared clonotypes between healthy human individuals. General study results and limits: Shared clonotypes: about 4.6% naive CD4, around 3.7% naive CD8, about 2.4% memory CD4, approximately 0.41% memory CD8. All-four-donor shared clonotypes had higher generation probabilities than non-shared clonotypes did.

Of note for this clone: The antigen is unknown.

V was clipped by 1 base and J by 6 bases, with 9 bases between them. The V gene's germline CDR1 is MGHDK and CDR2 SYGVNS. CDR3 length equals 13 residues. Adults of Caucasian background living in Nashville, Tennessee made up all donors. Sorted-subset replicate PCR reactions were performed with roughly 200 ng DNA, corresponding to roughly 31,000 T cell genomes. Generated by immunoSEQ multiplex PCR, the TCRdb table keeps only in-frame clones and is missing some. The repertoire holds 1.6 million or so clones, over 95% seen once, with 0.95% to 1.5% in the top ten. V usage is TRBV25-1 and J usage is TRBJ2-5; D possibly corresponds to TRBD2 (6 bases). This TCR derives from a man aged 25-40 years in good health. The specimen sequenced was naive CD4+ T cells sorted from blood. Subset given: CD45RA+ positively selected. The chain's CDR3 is CASSELGGKTQYF. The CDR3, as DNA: TGTGCCAGCAGTGAATTGGGGGGTAAGACCCAGTACTTC.